What follows describes a single T cell receptor beta chain. One entry per CDR3 protein, called by TCRdb with MiXCR from the 5' RACE reads. Counted here are about 110,000 distinct CDR3 sequences, about 20% occurring once; the ten biggest clones make up around 40%. The sample comes from a study of T-cell memory formation after mild COVID-19. Study details: TCR clusters mostly belonged to single donors.

The sequence was obtained from a man aged 18 to 29 who had mild COVID-19 (a few samples of this study predate the infection). Cell type and time point are not known. Sequencing input: PBMCs or a T cell subset sorted from them (not recorded which).

The CDR3 protein is CSVYMPRGNSGANVLTF. In DNA form, the CDR3 reads TGCAGCGTCTACATGCCACGGGGGAACTCTGGGGCCAACGTCCTGACTTTC. V and J are TRBV29-1 and TRBJ2-6, with D maybe TRBD2 (6 bases). The CDR3 length is 17 residues. V shed 6 bases and J shed 0 bases, with 18 bases lying between them. In germline, CDR1 is SQVTM, CDR2 ANQGSEA.